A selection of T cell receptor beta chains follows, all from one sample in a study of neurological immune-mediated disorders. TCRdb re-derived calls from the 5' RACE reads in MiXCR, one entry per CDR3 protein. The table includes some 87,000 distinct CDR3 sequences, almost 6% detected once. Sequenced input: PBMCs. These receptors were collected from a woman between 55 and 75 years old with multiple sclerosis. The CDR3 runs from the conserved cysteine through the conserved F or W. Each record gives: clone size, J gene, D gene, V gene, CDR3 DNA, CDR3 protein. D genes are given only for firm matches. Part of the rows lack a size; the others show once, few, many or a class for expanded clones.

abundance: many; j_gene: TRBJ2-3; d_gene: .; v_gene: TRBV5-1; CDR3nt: TGCGCCAGCAGCTTGGGGAATTGGCCTAGCACAGATACGCAGTATTTT; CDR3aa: CASSLGNWPSTDTQYF
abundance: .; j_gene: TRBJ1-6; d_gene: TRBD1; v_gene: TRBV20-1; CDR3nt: TGCAGTGCTAGATGGGACAGGGGCGCTAATTCACCCCACTTT; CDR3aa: CSARWDRGANSPHF
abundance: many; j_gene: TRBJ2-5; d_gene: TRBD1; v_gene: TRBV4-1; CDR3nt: TGCGCCAGCAGCCAGGACCCTCCCGGGACAGGGATGAGAGAGACCCAGTACTTC; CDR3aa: CASSQDPPGTGMRETQYF
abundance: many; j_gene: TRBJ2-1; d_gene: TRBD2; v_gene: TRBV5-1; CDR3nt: TGCGCCAGTGGTAGACTAGCGACGAATGAGCAGTTCTTC; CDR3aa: CASGRLATNEQFF
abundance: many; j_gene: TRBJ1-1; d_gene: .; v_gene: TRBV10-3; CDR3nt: TGTGCCATCCGACAGAACACTGAAGCTTTCTTT; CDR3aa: CAIRQNTEAFF
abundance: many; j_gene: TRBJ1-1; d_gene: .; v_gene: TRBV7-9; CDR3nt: TGTGCCAGCAGCTTAACACAGGGGAACACTGAAGCTTTCTTT; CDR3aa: CASSLTQGNTEAFF
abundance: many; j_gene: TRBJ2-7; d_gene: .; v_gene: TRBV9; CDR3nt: TGTGCCAGCAGCGTAGGCGCAATCGACCACGAGCAGTACTTC; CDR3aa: CASSVGAIDHEQYF
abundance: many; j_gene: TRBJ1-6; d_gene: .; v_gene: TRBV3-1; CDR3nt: TGTGCCAGCAGCCCAGAGGTGAGGGGCTCACCCCTCCACTTT; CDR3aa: CASSPEVRGSPLHF
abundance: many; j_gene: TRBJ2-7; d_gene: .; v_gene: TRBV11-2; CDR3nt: TGTGCCAGCAGCGTAGGGGTGGGGGGTCCAAACGAGCAGTACTTC; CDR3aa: CASSVGVGGPNEQYF
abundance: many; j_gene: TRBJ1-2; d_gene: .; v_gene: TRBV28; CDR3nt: TGTGCCAAGGAGGGGGAAGCTAACTATGGCTACACCTTC; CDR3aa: CAKEGEANYGYTF
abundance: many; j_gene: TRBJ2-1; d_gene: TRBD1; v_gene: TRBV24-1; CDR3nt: TGTGCCACCAGTGGATCGGGGGGACAGGGGAGGGACTACAATGAGCAGTTCTTC; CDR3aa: CATSGSGGQGRDYNEQFF
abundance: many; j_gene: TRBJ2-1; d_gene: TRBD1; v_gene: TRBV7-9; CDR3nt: TGTGCCAGCAGCTTCGACAGGGGAAAGGACAATGAGCAGTTCTTC; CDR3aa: CASSFDRGKDNEQFF
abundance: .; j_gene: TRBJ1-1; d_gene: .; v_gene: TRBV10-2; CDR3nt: TGCGCCAGCAGTGAGGGACGAAAGAACACTGAAGCTTTCTTT; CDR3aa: CASSEGRKNTEAFF
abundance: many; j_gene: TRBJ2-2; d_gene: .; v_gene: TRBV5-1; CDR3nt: TGCGCCAGCGGAGCTACCGGGGAGCTGTTTTTT; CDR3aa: CASGATGELFF
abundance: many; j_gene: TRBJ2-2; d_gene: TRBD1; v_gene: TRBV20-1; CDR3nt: TGCAGTGCTCCTAGGGACAGGGCTACCGGGGAGCTGTTTTTT; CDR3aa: CSAPRDRATGELFF
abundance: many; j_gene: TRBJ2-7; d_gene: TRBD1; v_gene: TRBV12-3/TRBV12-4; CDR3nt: TGTGCCAGCAGTTTGGTACAGGGGGTAAACTACGAGCAGTACTTC; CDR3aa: CASSLVQGVNYEQYF
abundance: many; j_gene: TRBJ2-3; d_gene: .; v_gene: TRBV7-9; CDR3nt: TGTGCCAGCAGCTCCGTGGCGGGGGCCACAGATACGCAGTATTTT; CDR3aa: CASSSVAGATDTQYF
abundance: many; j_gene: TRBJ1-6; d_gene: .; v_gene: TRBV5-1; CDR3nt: TGCGCCAGCAGCTTCACCTCGGTGGATAATTCACCCCTCCACTTT; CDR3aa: CASSFTSVDNSPLHF
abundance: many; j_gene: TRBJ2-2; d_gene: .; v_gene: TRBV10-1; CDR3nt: TGCGCCAGCAGTGAGTCGATTCCGTCCCGGGAGCTGTTTTTT; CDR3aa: CASSESIPSRELFF
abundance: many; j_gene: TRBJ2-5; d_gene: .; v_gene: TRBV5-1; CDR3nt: TGCGCCAGCAGCTTGGGCTTGTACCAGGCCCTAAACCAAGAGACCCAGTACTTC; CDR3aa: CASSLGLYQALNQETQYF
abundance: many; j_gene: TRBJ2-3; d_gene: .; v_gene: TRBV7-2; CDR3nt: TGTGCCAGCAGCCCCTGGGCCGCGGATACGCAGTATTTT; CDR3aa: CASSPWAADTQYF
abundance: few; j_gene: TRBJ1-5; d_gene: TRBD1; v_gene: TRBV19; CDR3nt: TGTGCCAGTAGTATTAGGACAGGGGGCATCAGCAATCAGCCCCAGCATTTT; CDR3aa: CASSIRTGGISNQPQHF
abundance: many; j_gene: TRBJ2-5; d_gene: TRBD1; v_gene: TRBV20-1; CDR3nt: TGCAGTGCTAGAGACCCGCCCGGGACAGGGAGAGGGGTGACCCAGTACTTC; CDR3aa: CSARDPPGTGRGVTQYF
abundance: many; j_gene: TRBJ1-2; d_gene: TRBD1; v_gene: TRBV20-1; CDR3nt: TGCAGCGGACAGGGGGCTGGGTATGGCTACACCTTC; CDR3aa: CSGQGAGYGYTF
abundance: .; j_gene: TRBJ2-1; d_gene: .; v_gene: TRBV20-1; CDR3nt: TGCAGTGCTAACAAAAATCACAATGAGCAGTTCTTC; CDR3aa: CSANKNHNEQFF
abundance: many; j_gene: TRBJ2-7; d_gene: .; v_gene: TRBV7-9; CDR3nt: TGTGCCAGCAGTCACCGGGACCTGAGCTCCTACGAGCAGTACTTC; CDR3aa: CASSHRDLSSYEQYF
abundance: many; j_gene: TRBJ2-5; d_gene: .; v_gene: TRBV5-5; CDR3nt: TGTGCCAGCAGCTTGTCGGCCAACCGGGGGACCCAGTACTTC; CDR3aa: CASSLSANRGTQYF
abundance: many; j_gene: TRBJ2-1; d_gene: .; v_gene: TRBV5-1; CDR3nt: TGCGCCAGCAGTGGATTCGGGGCAGATAGCTCCTACAATGAGCAGTTCTTC; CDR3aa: CASSGFGADSSYNEQFF
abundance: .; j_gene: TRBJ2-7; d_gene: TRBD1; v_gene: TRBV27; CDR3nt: TGTGCCAGCAGTATGACGACAGGGATCTACGAGCAGTACTTC; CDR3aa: CASSMTTGIYEQYF
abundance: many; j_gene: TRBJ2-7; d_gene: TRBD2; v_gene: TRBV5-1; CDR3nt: TGCGCCAGCAGCGGAACTAGCGGGGGGGCCTCTTTCGCCTACGAGCAGTACTTC; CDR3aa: CASSGTSGGASFAYEQYF
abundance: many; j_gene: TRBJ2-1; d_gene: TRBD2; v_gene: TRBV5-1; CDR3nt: TGCGCCAGCAGGAGTAGCGGGGGGAACAATGAGCAGTTCTTC; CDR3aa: CASRSSGGNNEQFF
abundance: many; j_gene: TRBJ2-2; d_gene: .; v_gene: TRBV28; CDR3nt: TGTGCCAGCAGTAGGAACACCGGGGAGCTGTTTTTT; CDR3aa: CASSRNTGELFF
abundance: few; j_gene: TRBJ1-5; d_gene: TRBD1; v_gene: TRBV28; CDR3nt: TGTGCCAGCAGTACCTCCGGGACAGACAATCAGCCCCAGCATTTT; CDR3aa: CASSTSGTDNQPQHF
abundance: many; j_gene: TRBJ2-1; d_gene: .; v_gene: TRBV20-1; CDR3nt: TGCAGTGCTAGCGGGGCCGGGCCCTACAATGAGCAGTTCTTC; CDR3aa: CSASGAGPYNEQFF
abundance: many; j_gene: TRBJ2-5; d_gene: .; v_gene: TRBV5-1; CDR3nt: TGCGCCAGCAGCCCCGGGACGCCTCAAGAGACCCAGTACTTC; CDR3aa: CASSPGTPQETQYF
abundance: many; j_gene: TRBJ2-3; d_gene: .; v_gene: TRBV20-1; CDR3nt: TGCAGTTCCCGCGCCACAGATACGCAGTATTTT; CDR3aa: CSSRATDTQYF
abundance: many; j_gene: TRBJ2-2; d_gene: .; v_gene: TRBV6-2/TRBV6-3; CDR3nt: TGTGCCAGCAGTTACCTTCAGAGTACCGGGGAGCTGTTTTTT; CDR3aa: CASSYLQSTGELFF
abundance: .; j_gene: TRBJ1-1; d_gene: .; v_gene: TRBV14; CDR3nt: TGTGCCAGCAGCCAAGAGTTGATTCCGGGGGAAGCTTTCTTT; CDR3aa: CASSQELIPGEAFF
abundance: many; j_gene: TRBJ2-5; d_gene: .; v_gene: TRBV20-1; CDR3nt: TGCAGTGCTAGCATAGGGACTGCACAAGAGACCCAGTACTTC; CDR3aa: CSASIGTAQETQYF
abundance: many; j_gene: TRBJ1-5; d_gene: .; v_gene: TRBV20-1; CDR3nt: TGCAGTGCTACAAGGACTAGCAATCAGCCCCAGCATTTT; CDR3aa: CSATRTSNQPQHF
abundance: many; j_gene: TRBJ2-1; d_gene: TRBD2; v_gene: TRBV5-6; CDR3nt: TGTGCCAGCAGTCCTAGCGGGGGTAACAATGAGCAGTTCTTC; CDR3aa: CASSPSGGNNEQFF
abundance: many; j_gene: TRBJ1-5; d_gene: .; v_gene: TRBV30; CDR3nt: TGTGCCTGGAGCCGGGACTCTGGCAATCAGCCCCAGCATTTT; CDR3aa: CAWSRDSGNQPQHF
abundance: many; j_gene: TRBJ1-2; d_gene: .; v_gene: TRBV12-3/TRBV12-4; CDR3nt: TGTGCCAGCAGTTTAGCTGGTACGACTCCACGCTATGGCTACACCTTC; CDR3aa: CASSLAGTTPRYGYTF
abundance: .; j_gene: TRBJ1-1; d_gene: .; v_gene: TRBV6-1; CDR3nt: TGTGCCAGCAGTGCCCTGACACGAATCCGGAACACTGAAGCTTTCTTT; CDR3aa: CASSALTRIRNTEAFF
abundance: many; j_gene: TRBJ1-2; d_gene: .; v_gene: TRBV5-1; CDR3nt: TGCGCCAGCAGCACCGGGCACCAGGCCCCCTATGGCTACACCTTC; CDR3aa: CASSTGHQAPYGYTF
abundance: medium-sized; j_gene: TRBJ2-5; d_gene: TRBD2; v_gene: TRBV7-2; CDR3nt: TGTGCCACTGCGGGGGGGCTTTTGGAGACCCAGTACTTC; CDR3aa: CATAGGLLETQYF
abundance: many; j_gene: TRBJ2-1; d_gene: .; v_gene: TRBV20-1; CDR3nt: TGCAGTGCTTACAGCTATGAGCAGTTCTTC; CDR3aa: CSAYSYEQFF
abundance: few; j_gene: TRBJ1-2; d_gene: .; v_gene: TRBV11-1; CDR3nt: TGTGCCAGCAGCACCCAGTGGACATGGGGCTACACCTTC; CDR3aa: CASSTQWTWGYTF
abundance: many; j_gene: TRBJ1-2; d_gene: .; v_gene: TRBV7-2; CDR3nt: TGTGCCAGCAGCGCACAGGGTACCGGGCCCTATGGCTACACCTTC; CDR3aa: CASSAQGTGPYGYTF
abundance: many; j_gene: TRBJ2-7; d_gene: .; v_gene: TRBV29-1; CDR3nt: TGCAGCGTGGAATGGGGGGCGTTATCCTCCTACGAGCAGTACTTC; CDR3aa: CSVEWGALSSYEQYF
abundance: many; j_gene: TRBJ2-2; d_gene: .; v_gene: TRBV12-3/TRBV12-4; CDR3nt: TGTGCCAGCAGCCTCACTACCCCAGGGGTTTTCACGAACACCGGGGAGCTGTTTTTT; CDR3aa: CASSLTTPGVFTNTGELFF
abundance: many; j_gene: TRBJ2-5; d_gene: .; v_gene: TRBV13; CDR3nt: TGTGCCAGCAGTGGTCGCGGGGTTGGGGAGACCCAGTACTTC; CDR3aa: CASSGRGVGETQYF
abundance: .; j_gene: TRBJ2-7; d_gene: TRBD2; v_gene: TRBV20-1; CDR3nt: TGCAGTGCTAGAGATTGGCGGGGGGCCTCCTACGAGCAGTACTTC; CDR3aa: CSARDWRGASYEQYF
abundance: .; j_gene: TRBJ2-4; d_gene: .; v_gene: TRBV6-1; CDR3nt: TGTGCCAGCAGTGGACAGGCGGTTGGCATTCAGTACTTC; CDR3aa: CASSGQAVGIQYF
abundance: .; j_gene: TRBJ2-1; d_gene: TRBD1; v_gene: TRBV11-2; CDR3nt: TGTGCCAGCACCTTCCCAGGGACAGGAGTCTACAATGAGCAGTTCTTC; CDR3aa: CASTFPGTGVYNEQFF
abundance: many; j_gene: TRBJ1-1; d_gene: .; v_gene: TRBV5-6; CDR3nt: TGTGCCAGCAGCTTGGTTGCCTTGTCGGGAAACACTGAAGCTTTCTTT; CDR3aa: CASSLVALSGNTEAFF
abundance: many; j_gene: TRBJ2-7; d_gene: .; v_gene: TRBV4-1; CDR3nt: TGCGCCAGCAGCCAAGATAGCGGAACCTACGAGCAGTACTTC; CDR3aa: CASSQDSGTYEQYF
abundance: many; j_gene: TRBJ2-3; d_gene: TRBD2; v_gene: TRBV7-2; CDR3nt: TGTGCCAGCAGCTCCAGCGGAGCGGGGAGCACAGATACGCAGTATTTT; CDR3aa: CASSSSGAGSTDTQYF
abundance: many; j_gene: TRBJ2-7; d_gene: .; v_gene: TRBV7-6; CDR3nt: TGTGCCAGCAGCCGAGGGGCGGGGGCCCAGTACGAGCAGTACTTC; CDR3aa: CASSRGAGAQYEQYF